What follows is one T cell receptor (beta chain) and its context. Template material for amplifying TCR beta CDR3 regions consisted of RNA transcripts. In the first-round RT-PCR of the TCR CDR3, the HTBI primer set was used. TCRdb processed the multiplex PCR reads anew with MiXCR; each CDR3 protein has one entry. The table shows about 520,000 distinct CDR3 sequences, with about 24% occurring only once. The data derive from a study of T cells in Graves' hyperthyroidism and ophthalmopathy. The clonotype comes from a young woman with Graves' ophthalmopathy. Material: blood.

This CDR3 is CASTPAVGGQPQHF. The CDR3 DNA follows: TGTGCCAGCACTCCTGCTGTGGGGGGTCAGCCCCAGCATTTT. The rearrangement links TRBV12-3 or TRBV12-4 to TRBJ1-5; D might be TRBD1 (5 bases). The CDR3 consists of 14 residues. The V end lost 7 bases, the J end lost 6 bases, and 16 bases lay between the germline ends.